This T cell receptor beta chain was recovered during a study of cytotoxic CD8 clonotypes in ibrutinib-treated CLL. The overall study: Productive templates averaged about 260,000 per sample, and productive rearrangements 85,000 to 95,000. Study-wide findings and caveats: Public clonotypes, rarely seen, contracted or held steady on treatment.

Trimming took off 4 bases at V and 2 bases at J, with 11 bases between the two ends. Germline V lookup: CDR1 ENHRY, CDR2 SYGVKD. CDR3 size: 14 residues. Depth targeted 1 in 200,000 to 1 in 1 million T cells, averaging 10x coverage per clonotype. Clones were sequenced by immunoSEQ multiplex PCR, and TCRdb holds only the in-frame ones, with some missing. The data hold around 70,000 clones, with less than 95% observed a single time. Turning to this clone: Its target is not known.

The chain joins TRBV10-3 to TRBJ1-1; D perhaps matches TRBD1 (5 bases). The sample here was PBMCs, taken after 12 months of ibrutinib treatment. This TCR came from a human donor with chronic lymphocytic leukemia. CDR3 loop: CAISGRDQNTEAFF. The DNA of the CDR3 is TGTGCCATCAGTGGTCGGGACCAAAACACTGAAGCTTTCTTT.